The clone carrying this T cell receptor beta chain came up many times. This entry comes from a study of read filtering for tumor transcriptome and immune sequencing. This library used around 400 ng RNA and molecular barcoded adaptors spanning alpha/delta and beta/gamma chains. One entry per CDR3 protein results from TCRdb running MiXCR on the reads. The profile shows approximately 43,000 distinct CDR3 sequences, about an eighth of them singletons. Germline V gene lookup returns CDR1 SEHNR and CDR2 FQNEAQ (reference sequence). V was clipped by 5 bases and J by 11 bases, with 19 bases between them. The CDR3 is made up of 15 amino acids.

The sequenced material came from a population of CD138-negative cells sorted from bone marrow. This receptor was taken from a donor at least 40 years old with multiple myeloma. The chain links TRBV7-9 to TRBJ1-6; no clear D. CDR3 in DNA: TGTGCCAGCAGCCCCTCCACCTTACACATTCCACCCCTCCACTTT. Its translation is CASSPSTLHIPPLHF.